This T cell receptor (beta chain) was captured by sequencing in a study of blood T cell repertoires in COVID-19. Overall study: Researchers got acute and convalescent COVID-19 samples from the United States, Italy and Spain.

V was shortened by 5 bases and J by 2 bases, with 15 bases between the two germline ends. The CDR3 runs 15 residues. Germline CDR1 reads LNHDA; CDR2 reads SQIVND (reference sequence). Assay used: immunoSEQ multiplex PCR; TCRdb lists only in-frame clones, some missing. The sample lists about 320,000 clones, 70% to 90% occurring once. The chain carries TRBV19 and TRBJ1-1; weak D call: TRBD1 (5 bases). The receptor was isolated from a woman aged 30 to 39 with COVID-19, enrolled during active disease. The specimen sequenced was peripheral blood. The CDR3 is CASSGGHELNTEAFF. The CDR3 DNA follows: TGTGCCAGTAGTGGCGGACACGAACTTAACACTGAAGCTTTCTTT.